This T cell receptor (beta chain) was obtained from a study of immune cell composition in non-small cell lung cancer. Whole-study results and caveats: Clones >0.5% enriched in tumour were rarer in adenocarcinoma (roughly 33%) than squamous (75%). Shared sequences between tumour-reactive and dominant in vivo clones were not proven.

This clone appeared a single time. Its target is not known. The germline gives CDR1 SGHRS, CDR2 YFSETQ. There are 18 residues in the CDR3. Trimming removed 0 bases from V and 1 base from J; junction bases left unmatched: 10. Only in-frame clones appear in the TCRdb table, and some are missing; sequencing was by immunoSEQ multiplex PCR. The sample carries 15,000 or so clones, 77% recorded once. Normal lung was sampled as far from the tumour as possible, at least 3 cm. The sample was also reused in another study, on CD4 T cells in lung cancer. That source adds: Some blood responses might reflect in vitro priming of naive T cells.

V and J are TRBV5-1 and TRBJ2-3, with TRBD2 matching over 8 bases. The sequence was obtained from a human donor with non-small cell lung cancer. The sequenced sample consisted of non-adjacent lung tissue. The CDR3 bases are TGCGCCAGCAGCTTGGCCCCCGCGACTAGCGCCCGCACAGATACGCAGTATTTT. Its protein product is CASSLAPATSARTDTQYF. Full variable domain (rest looked up from reference TRBV5-1 and TRBJ2-3): KAGVTQTPRYLIKTRGQQVTLSCSPISGHRSVSWYQQTPGQGLQFLFEYFSETQRNKGNFPGRFSGRQFSNSRSEMNVSTLELGDSALYLCASSLAPATSARTDTQYFGPGTRLTVL.